The 22 T cell receptor beta chains presented below share a single source sample, sequenced in a study of control samples from healthy donors and cancer patients. This table comes from immunoSEQ multiplex PCR, and its TCRdb copy is limited to in-frame clones, with some not included. This table holds tens of thousands of clones, roughly 94% found once. Sample: blood. Source of these receptors: a young man in good health.

The chain employs TRBV14 and TRBJ1-1; TRBD1 might be the D (5 bases). The germline gives CDR1 SGHDN, CDR2 FVKESK. This CDR3 spans 16 amino acids. Trimming removed 0 bases at V and 6 bases at J, with 17 bases between. CDR3 in DNA: TGTGCCAGCAGCCAAGAAGGCCCAGGGCGTTCGGCTGAAGCTTTCTTT. It codes for CASSQEGPGRSAEAFF.

The rearrangement joins TRBV19 to TRBJ1-1; 7 bases fit TRBD1. J lost 4 bases, V lost 5 bases, and 7 bases had no gene match. The CDR3 is 14 residues long. CDR1 LNHDA and CDR2 SQIVND come from the germline V gene (reference sequence). In DNA form, the CDR3 reads TGTGCCAGTAGTTGGACAGGCGAAGGCACTGAAGCTTTCTTT. This gives the protein CASSWTGEGTEAFF.

This sequence joins TRBV6-2 or TRBV6-3 and TRBJ2-1, with D perhaps matching TRBD2 (5 bases). Germline assignment: CDR1 MNHEY and CDR2 SVGEGT. The length of the CDR3 is 18 residues. Trimming removed 0 bases from V and 3 bases from J, with 18 bases in between. The CDR3 sequence: CASSYSTGQPDFYNEQFF. DNA of the CDR3: TGTGCCAGCAGTTACTCGACGGGTCAGCCGGACTTCTACAATGAGCAGTTCTTC.

The V gene is TRBV5-1, the J gene TRBJ2-1; weak D call: TRBD2 (6 bases). Germline lookup yields CDR1 SGHRS and CDR2 YFSETQ. V lost 1 base and J 8 bases, leaving 10 bases between the germline ends. The CDR3 is 13 residues long. This chain's CDR3 is CASSLSRDYEQFF. The CDR3 nucleotides read TGCGCCAGCAGCTTGTCCCGGGACTATGAGCAGTTCTTC.

CDR3 coding DNA: TGTGCCAGCAGAACATTTCCCGCGGACAATGAGCAGTTCTTC. Its protein product is CASRTFPADNEQFF. The V gene is TRBV6-5, the J gene TRBJ2-1; D remains unclear. Between the trimmed V and J ends, which lost 6 bases and 5 bases, there was a span of 14 bases. There are 14 residues in the CDR3. The germline gives CDR1 MNHEY, CDR2 SVGAGI.

The chain joins TRBV6-4 to TRBJ2-3; 10 nucleotides line up with TRBD2. The junction had 2 bases not matched to a gene; V was cut back by 0 bases and J by 2 bases. The CDR3 sequence is 16 residues long. Per the germline V gene, CDR1 is MRHNA and CDR2 is SNTAGT. CDR3 coding DNA: TGTGCCAGCAGTGACTCGACTAGCGGGCACACAGATACGCAGTATTTT. It codes for CASSDSTSGHTDTQYF.

The table lists this clone with a few counts. The V and J genes are TRBV28 and TRBJ1-4; 11 bases agree with TRBD1. The CDR3 length is 15 residues. Germline assignment: CDR1 MDHEN and CDR2 SYDVKM. After removal of 6 bases from V and 4 bases from J, the junction contained 4 bases not matched to a gene. As DNA, the CDR3 is TGTGCCAGCAGCGGACAGGGGGCGGATAATGAAAAACTGTTTTTT. Amino acid sequence: CASSGQGADNEKLFF.

CDR3 sequence (DNA): TGCAGCGTTGACCCTAGCGGGAGTGAAGGGACAGATACGCAGTATTTT. Its translation is CSVDPSGSEGTDTQYF. This chain joins TRBV29-1 and TRBJ2-3; 10 positions agree with TRBD2. The V and J ends lost 3 bases and 3 bases, in that order; junction bases with no gene match: 9. Germline V gene lookup returns CDR1 SQVTM and CDR2 ANQGSEA. This CDR3 region has 16 residues.

This sequence joins TRBV6-5 and TRBJ2-1; D gene ambiguous. CDR3 size: 12 residues. Germline V lookup: CDR1 MNHEY, CDR2 SVGAGI. Trimming left V 6 bases short and J 4 bases short, with 7 bases between. The CDR3 coding sequence is TGTGCCAGCAGGTCGGATTACAATGAGCAGTTCTTC. Protein: CASRSDYNEQFF.

This sequence joins TRBV30 and TRBJ1-1, with unresolved D. The germline V and J ends were trimmed by 2 bases and 4 bases, with 5 bases remaining between them. Germline V gene sequence: CDR1 GTSNPN, CDR2 SVGIG (reference sequence). The CDR3 covers 11 residues. This chain's CDR3 is CAWSSSTEAFF. In nucleotides, the CDR3 is TGTGCCTGGAGTAGCAGCACTGAAGCTTTCTTT.

The CDR3 nucleotides are TGTGCCAGCAGTCCAGGGACAGGGGGTTTCTATGGCTACACCTTC. Residues: CASSPGTGGFYGYTF. The chain employs TRBV2 and TRBJ1-2, with 11 bases fitting TRBD1. Germline loops: CDR1 SNHLY, CDR2 FYNNEI. The CDR3 is made up of 15 amino acids. V dropped 5 bases and J dropped 4; count of bases not matched to a gene: 6.

The chain has TRBV19 and TRBJ2-1; D is perhaps TRBD1 (5 bases). Trimming removed 5 bases at V and 6 bases at J, with 17 bases between. This CDR3 is built from 15 residues. Germline lookup yields CDR1 LNHDA and CDR2 SQIVND (reference sequence). The CDR3: CASSSGTPGFNEQFF. For the CDR3, the DNA is TGTGCCAGTAGTTCCGGTACACCAGGGTTCAATGAGCAGTTCTTC.

This clone was found once. The chain employs TRBV18 and TRBJ2-1; 10 bases map to TRBD2. The CDR3 loop spans 18 amino acids. Germline assignment: CDR1 KGHSH and CDR2 LQKENI. With 1 base clipped from V and 5 bases from J, the junction kept 11 bases outside the gene matches. The chain's CDR3 is CASSPRGGRLAGHNEQFF. In DNA form, the CDR3 reads TGTGCCAGCTCACCACGGGGAGGAAGACTAGCGGGCCACAATGAGCAGTTCTTC.

The gene calls are TRBV5-6 and TRBJ2-7, with 8 bases fitting TRBD1. The CDR3 length is 15 residues. The J segment lost 2 bases and the V segment lost 6 bases, leaving 10 bases of the junction unmatched. The germline CDR1 and CDR2 sequences are SGHDT and YYEEEE. CDR3 loop: CASILGDRPPYEQYF. CDR3 nucleotide sequence: TGTGCCAGCATCCTTGGGGACAGGCCACCCTACGAGCAGTACTTC.

The chain has TRBV5-6 and TRBJ2-3; TRBD2 matches at 11 bases. The CDR3 runs 18 residues. With 1 base clipped from V and 0 bases from J, the junction kept 7 bases outside the gene matches. The germline V gene encodes CDR1 SGHDT and CDR2 YYEEEE. CDR3 protein: CASSLPVGLAGSTDTQYF. The CDR3 DNA reads as TGTGCCAGCAGCTTGCCGGTCGGACTAGCGGGTAGCACAGATACGCAGTATTTT.

This chain connects TRBV5-6 to TRBJ1-2; D gene uncertain. Trimming removed 1 base from V and 4 bases from J, with 5 bases in between. The CDR3 extends over 12 amino acids. Germline V CDR1 and CDR2: SGHDT, YYEEEE. The DNA of the CDR3 is TGTGCCAGCAGCTTGAACAGCTATGGCTACACCTTC. Its protein product is CASSLNSYGYTF. Filled out from reference TRBV5-6 and TRBJ1-2, the complete variable domain reads DAGVTQSPTHLIKTRGQQVTLRCSPKSGHDTVSWYQQALGQGPQFIFQYYEEEERQRGNFPDRFSGHQFPNYSSELNVNALLLGDSALYLCASSLNSYGYTFGSGTRLTVV.

The chain joins TRBV27 to TRBJ2-3, with a possible D match to TRBD2 (6 bases). Germline values: CDR1 MNHEY, CDR2 SMNVEV (reference sequence). Trimming shortened V by 6 bases and J by 3 bases, and 13 bases separated the two germline ends. This CDR3 contains 14 residues. The CDR3 protein is CASRREFRTDTQYF. CDR3 coding DNA: TGTGCCAGCAGACGGGAGTTTCGGACAGATACGCAGTATTTT.

The genes are TRBV5-1 and TRBJ1-2; D is undetermined. The CDR3 loop spans 14 amino acids. Germline CDR1 is SGHRS and CDR2 is YFSETQ. V was trimmed by 0 bases and J by 2 bases, leaving 8 bases between them. CDR3 in amino acids: CASSLGILNYGYTF. The CDR3 region has the DNA TGCGCCAGCAGCTTGGGAATCCTGAACTATGGCTACACCTTC.

This sequence joins TRBV2 and TRBJ2-1, with 7 bases lining up with TRBD2. V lost 8 bases to trimming and J lost 4 bases; unmatched junction nucleotides: 5. This CDR3 region has 13 residues. Germline loops: CDR1 SNHLY, CDR2 FYNNEI. CDR3 sequence: CASGGVLYNEQFF. The CDR3 bases are TGTGCCAGCGGGGGGGTCCTATACAATGAGCAGTTCTTC.

The genes are TRBV4-1 and TRBJ2-7; TRBD1 aligns across 7 bases. Trimming removed 3 bases from V and 3 bases from J; junction bases left unmatched: 8. The length of the CDR3 is 15 residues. Germline CDR1 and CDR2: MGHRA and YSYEKL. CDR3 sequence reads: CASSQAGTVIYEQYF. The CDR3 DNA reads as TGCGCCAGCAGCCAGGCTGGGACAGTGATCTACGAGCAGTACTTC.

The chain carries TRBV11-2 and TRBJ2-3, with D possibly being TRBD2 (6 bases). The CDR3 spans 14 residues. CDR1 SGHAT and CDR2 FQNNGV come from the germline V gene. Trimming pared 5 bases from V and 6 bases from J, leaving 15 bases between. CDR3 loop: CASSLGGLGDTQYF. CDR3 sequence (DNA): TGTGCCAGCAGCCTCGGGGGTCTCGGCGATACGCAGTATTTT.

The rearrangement links TRBV7-3 to TRBJ2-1; TRBD2 aligns across 11 bases. The CDR3 length is 15 residues. CDR1 and CDR2 (germline): SGHTA, FQGTGA. V was clipped by 5 bases and J by 7 bases; unmatched bases: 7. The CDR3 DNA follows: TGTGCCAGCAGCCCCGGGACTAGCGGCTTAAATGAGCAGTTCTTC. Protein sequence: CASSPGTSGLNEQFF.